Following are 9 T cell receptor beta chains from one sample sequenced in a study of tumor and adjacent non-tumor tissue in lung cancer. Three rounds of nested PCR, following a modified ARM-PCR protocol, produced the TCRbeta library. Using its own MiXCR run on the multiplex PCR reads, TCRdb lists one record per CDR3 protein. The sample has more than 90,000 distinct CDR3 sequences; around 71% are singletons. RNA was extracted from bulk tissue without any cell sorting. Sequencing was done on a sample of lung tumor tissue. The receptors come from a man aged 55 to 70 with non-small cell lung cancer.

This clonotype was counted once. The V gene is TRBV24-1, the J gene TRBJ1-5, with 8 bases identical to TRBD1. After removal of 5 bases from V and 3 bases from J, the junction contained 8 bases not matched to a gene. The germline CDR1 and CDR2 sequences are KGHDR and SFDVKD. The CDR3 is 16 residues long. The CDR3 is CATSVGQGSANQPQHF. In DNA, the CDR3 is TGTGCCACCAGTGTTGGACAGGGCAGCGCCAATCAGCCCCAGCATTTT.

This chain joins TRBV12-3 or TRBV12-4 and TRBJ1-5; D call uncertain. CDR3 length: 18 amino acids. Trimming removed 7 bases at V and 4 bases at J, with 26 bases between. Here the CDR3 reads CASTHLSQTNFRNQPQHF. The CDR3 DNA reads as TGTGCCAGCACACACCTGTCACAGACAAATTTTCGGAATCAGCCCCAGCATTTT.

Note on this clonotype: At one of its ends the junction is not consistent with the germline gene, which may arise from a read error. The chain carries TRBV28 and TRBJ2-7; D remains ambiguous. CDR1 is MDHEN, CDR2 SYDVKM, per germline. The CDR3 covers 12 residues. The CDR3 reads CVSIGLTYEQYF. The CDR3 DNA reads TGTGTCAGCATCGGCCTCACCTACGAGCAGTACTTC. Full variable domain (rest looked up from reference TRBV28 and TRBJ2-7): DVKVTQSSRYLVKRTGEKVFLECVQDMDHENMFWYRQDPGLGLRLIYFSYDVKMKEKGDIPEGYSVSREKKERFSLILESASTNQTSMYLCVSIGLTYEQYFGPGTRLTVT.

This sequence joins TRBV4-1 and TRBJ2-2; D is possibly TRBD1 (8 bases). This CDR3 spans 15 amino acids. Germline V lookup: CDR1 MGHRA, CDR2 YSYEKL. Deletions cut 4 bases from V and 5 bases from J, with 14 bases between. CDR3: CASSLGQGGTGELFF. The CDR3 DNA reads as TGCGCCAGCAGCCTCGGACAGGGAGGGACCGGGGAGCTGTTTTTT.

On this clonotype: At one end the junction does not follow the germline gene, possibly because of a read error. The rearrangement joins TRBV11-1 to TRBJ2-3; 7 nucleotides agree with TRBD2. The germline gives CDR1 SGHAT, CDR2 FQDESV (reference sequence). The CDR3 covers 16 residues. CDR3 amino acids: CASRSQRGISTNTQYF. The CDR3 bases are TGTGCCAGCAGATCCCAGCGGGGAATTAGCACAAATACGCAGTATTTT. The variable domain in full, completed from reference TRBV11-1 and TRBJ2-3, reads EAEVAQSPRYKITEKSQAVAFWCDPISGHATLYWYRQILGQGPELLVQFQDESVVDDSQLPKDRFSAERLKGVDSTLKIQPAELGDSAMYLCASRSQRGISTNTQYFGPGTRLTVL.

The table lists this clonotype with many counts. J is TRBJ1-1 and V is TRBV6-6; D ambiguous. V was trimmed by 6 bases and J by 1 base, leaving 6 bases between them. This CDR3 region has 12 residues. CDR1 MNHNY and CDR2 SVGAGI come from the germline V gene (reference sequence). The CDR3 protein is CASRNRNTEAFF. In nucleotides, the CDR3 is TGTGCCAGCAGGAATAGGAACACTGAAGCTTTCTTT.

This clonotype was picked up many times. V and J are TRBV18 and TRBJ2-1; 9 bases map to TRBD1. With V trimmed by 3 bases and J by 4 bases, 1 base remained unmatched. This CDR3 is 14 amino acids long. Germline V gives CDR1 KGHSH, CDR2 LQKENI. CDR3 nucleotide sequence: TGTGCCAGCTCACCGGGACAGGGTTACAATGAGCAGTTCTTC. As protein: CASSPGQGYNEQFF.

This clonotype was counted only a few times. A much larger clone lies one base from this, so it may be a read error. J is TRBJ2-1 and V is TRBV11-2; no definite D call. Germline assignment: CDR1 SGHAT and CDR2 FQNNGV. V lost 7 bases to trimming and J lost 6 bases, with 7 bases between them. The CDR3 contains 11 residues. For the CDR3, the DNA is TGTGCCAGCAACTTGAGCAATGAGCAGTTCTTC. It yields the protein CASNLSNEQFF.

In its sample, this clonotype was seen once. One junction end disagrees with the germline gene, perhaps due to a read error. The chain uses TRBV20-1 and TRBJ2-5; D is possibly TRBD2 (6 bases). From germline, CDR1 is DFQATT and CDR2 SNEGSKA (reference sequence). This CDR3 region has 16 residues. CDR3 coding DNA: TGCAGTACTAGGTTTAGCGGCAGGCGGCAGAAAGAGACCCAGTACTTC. Translation gives CSTRFSGRRQKETQYF.